These 23 T cell receptor beta chains came from one sample sequenced in a study of T-cell reconstitution after alpha-beta-depleted transplantation in children. The authors prepared the TCRbeta library with unique molecular identifiers. TCRdb re-called the PCR reads with MiXCR, one entry per CDR3 protein. Of some 500,000 distinct CDR3 sequences in the sample, approximately 32% were seen once. This specimen consisted of PBMCs from the stem cell graft donor, obtained from the stem cell graft. These receptors came from a human donor who donated a stem cell graft to a child with aplastic anemia.

The CDR3 sequence is CASSYRGGGEKLFF. The CDR3 DNA reads TGTGCCAGCAGTTACAGGGGAGGGGGAGAAAAACTGTTTTTT. The chain combines TRBV27 with TRBJ1-4; 7 nucleotides match TRBD1. This CDR3 contains 14 residues. Germline V lookup: CDR1 MNHEY, CDR2 SMNVEV (reference sequence). V trimming: 4 bases; J trimming: 8 bases; junction bases outside the gene matches: 7. The entire variable domain, with the rest obtained from reference TRBV27 and TRBJ1-4, is as follows: EAQVTQNPRYLITVTGKKLTVTCSQNMNHEYMSWYRQDPGLGLRQIYYSMNVEVTDKGDVPEGYKVSRKEKRNFPLILESPSPNQTSLYFCASSYRGGGEKLFFGSGTQLSVL.

The chain joins TRBV6-1 to TRBJ2-7; 10 bases fit TRBD2. V shed 5 bases and J 2 bases; nucleotides not matched to a gene: 3. The CDR3 extends over 14 amino acids. CDR1 is MNHNS and CDR2 is SASEGT in the germline V gene. CDR3 loop: CASSPTSGPYEQYF. For the CDR3, the DNA is TGTGCCAGCAGTCCGACTAGCGGGCCCTACGAGCAGTACTTC.

CDR3 DNA sequence: TGTGCCAGCAGTGAACCCCGCTCAACTAATGAAAAACTGTTTTTT. Translation gives CASSEPRSTNEKLFF. The J gene is TRBJ1-4, the V gene TRBV25-1; no clear D. Deletions cut 2 bases from V and 0 bases from J, with 7 bases between. CDR1 and CDR2 (germline): MGHDK, SYGVNS. The CDR3 has 15 residues.

Only a few counts were recorded for this clonotype. V is TRBV29-1 and J is TRBJ1-1; TRBD1 aligns across 7 bases. There are 14 residues in the CDR3. Germline values: CDR1 SQVTM, CDR2 ANQGSEA. V lost 2 bases, J lost 4 bases, and 7 bases stayed unmatched. This CDR3 reads CSVESVSGGTEAFF. In DNA, the CDR3 is TGCAGCGTTGAATCTGTGTCAGGGGGCACTGAAGCTTTCTTT.

The chain combines TRBV27 with TRBJ1-1; tentative D call: TRBD1 (5 bases). V was shortened by 6 bases and J by 4 bases, with 18 bases between the two germline ends. CDR3 length: 15 amino acids. Looked up from germline, CDR1 is MNHEY and CDR2 is SMNVEV (reference sequence). DNA for the CDR3: TGTGCCAGCAGCGCGCCGCGGGCAGGGCGCACTGAAGCTTTCTTT. Protein sequence: CASSAPRAGRTEAFF.

CDR3 nucleotide sequence: TGTGCCAGCAGCCCCTCGGGGCCGCTGGGAGATACGCAGTATTTT. Its protein is CASSPSGPLGDTQYF. The rearrangement uses TRBV7-9 and TRBJ2-3; D possibly matches TRBD1 or TRBD2 (5 bases each). The V gene's germline CDR1 is SEHNR and CDR2 FQNEAQ (reference sequence). Trimming removed 5 bases at V and 5 bases at J, with 17 bases between. The CDR3 is made up of 15 amino acids.

This chain links TRBV27 with TRBJ2-1; 10 nucleotides line up with TRBD2. V dropped 3 bases and J dropped 8; count of bases not matched to a gene: 4. The CDR3 spans 14 residues. Germline lookup yields CDR1 MNHEY and CDR2 SMNVEV (reference sequence). The CDR3 coding sequence is TGTGCCAGCAGTTTGCAGCTAGCGGGAGATGAGCAGTTCTTC. Translating it yields CASSLQLAGDEQFF.

The V and J genes are TRBV20-1 and TRBJ1-1; D is perhaps TRBD1 (6 bases). Germline loops: CDR1 DFQATT, CDR2 SNEGSKA (reference sequence). This CDR3 region has 15 residues. Trimming took 0 bases from V and 1 from J, leaving 12 bases between them. In DNA, the CDR3 is TGCAGTGCTAGAGAGGGGGGCGTGGGGAACACTGAAGCTTTCTTT. Its protein product is CSAREGGVGNTEAFF.

This chain joins TRBV28 and TRBJ1-2; D gene unclear. V lost 5 bases to trimming and J lost 2 bases, with 15 bases between them. This CDR3 contains 15 residues. CDR1 and CDR2 (germline): MDHEN, SYDVKM. The CDR3 sequence: CASSGVFGTNYGYTF. The CDR3 DNA reads TGTGCCAGCAGTGGGGTCTTTGGCACCAACTATGGCTACACCTTC.

This clonotype was counted only a few times. This chain links TRBV6-2 or TRBV6-3 with TRBJ2-7; 9 nucleotides line up with TRBD1. With V trimmed by 8 bases and J by 3 bases, 11 bases remained unmatched. The CDR3 runs to 15 residues. The germline V gene has CDR1 MNHEY and CDR2 SVGEGT. CDR3 protein: CASLKQGAALYEQYV. The CDR3 coding sequence is TGTGCCAGCCTCAAACAGGGGGCGGCTCTCTACGAGCAGTACGTC.

The rearrangement joins TRBV5-1 to TRBJ1-1, with D uncertain. V lost 1 base, J lost 3 bases, and 7 bases lay in between. The CDR3 extends over 13 amino acids. Germline CDR1 is SGHRS and CDR2 is YFSETQ. CDR3 amino acids: CASSLFFHTEAFF. The CDR3 DNA sequence: TGCGCCAGCAGCTTGTTCTTCCACACTGAAGCTTTCTTT.

This clonotype came up a few times. V gene TRBV5-1 combines with J gene TRBJ1-6; a weak D match, TRBD1 (5 bases). The germline CDR1 and CDR2 sequences are SGHRS and YFSETQ. Trimming cost V 0 bases and J 7 bases, with 11 bases left between them. This CDR3 is built from 15 residues. The CDR3, as DNA: TGCGCCAGCAGCTTGGGGGACGGTGGAAATTCACCCCTCCACTTT. This gives the protein CASSLGDGGNSPLHF.

This rearrangement joins TRBV6-2 or TRBV6-3 to TRBJ2-1; 8 nucleotides match TRBD1. This CDR3 has 14 amino acids. The germline V gene has CDR1 MNHEY and CDR2 SVGEGT. V was clipped by 7 bases and J by 6 bases; unmatched bases: 8. CDR3 nucleotides: TGTGCCAGCACTCCCGGGACAGGCGGCAATGAGCAGTTCTTC. It yields the protein CASTPGTGGNEQFF.

This clonotype appeared a few times. The rearrangement links TRBV7-2 to TRBJ2-1; unclear D gene. The germline gives CDR1 SGHTA, CDR2 FQGNSA. CDR3 size: 15 residues. V lost 3 bases and J 4 bases, leaving 13 bases between the germline ends. CDR3 in DNA: TGTGCCAGCAGCTTCGGTACTCCCCTGTACAATGAGCAGTTCTTC. Its protein is CASSFGTPLYNEQFF.

The V call is TRBV5-1, the J call TRBJ2-2; a possible D gene is TRBD2 (7 bases). Per the germline V gene, CDR1 is SGHRS and CDR2 is YFSETQ. CDR3 length equals 16 residues. Trimming removed 3 bases from V and 7 bases from J, with 19 bases in between. The CDR3 DNA follows: TGCGCCAGCAGCTCCTGGGGGGCTAGCGGCATCGGGGAGCTGTTTTTT. Residues: CASSSWGASGIGELFF.

This clonotype turned up a few times. The chain uses TRBV20-1 and TRBJ1-4; 9 bases are a match to TRBD1. The CDR3 length is 14 residues. The V gene's germline CDR1 is DFQATT and CDR2 SNEGSKA (reference sequence). With 4 bases clipped from V and 0 bases from J, the junction kept 0 bases outside the gene matches. DNA for the CDR3: TGCAGTGCTAACAGGGGGCCAACTAATGAAAAACTGTTTTTT. It is translated as CSANRGPTNEKLFF.

This rearrangement joins TRBV6-5 to TRBJ1-1, with TRBD1 identical over 7 bases. After removal of 6 bases from V and 12 bases from J, the junction contained 13 bases not matched to a gene. Per the germline V gene, CDR1 is MNHEY and CDR2 is SVGAGI. The CDR3 covers 13 residues. This CDR3 is CASRFTRQGETFF. DNA of the CDR3: TGTGCCAGCAGATTTACTCGACAGGGTGAGACTTTCTTT.

This chain uses TRBV5-6 with TRBJ1-5, with a weak D call TRBD1 (5 bases). The V and J ends lost 3 bases and 7 bases respectively, with 17 bases between them. The V gene's germline CDR1 is SGHDT and CDR2 YYEEEE. This CDR3 is built from 15 residues. For the CDR3, the DNA is TGTGCCAGCAGCTCGTGGACATATGAGGACCAGCCCCAGCATTTT. Its translation is CASSSWTYEDQPQHF.

The chain recombines TRBV11-2 with TRBJ1-5, with D unresolved. The CDR3 runs to 18 residues. V was cut by 5 bases and J by 2 bases, with 22 bases left in between. In germline, CDR1 is SGHAT, CDR2 FQNNGV. The CDR3 bases are TGTGCCAGCAGCCCCAGAAGCTTTGCCGGTATAGGCAATCAGCCCCAGCATTTT. Amino acids: CASSPRSFAGIGNQPQHF.

The V call is TRBV6-7, the J call TRBJ2-4; TRBD1 aligns across 8 bases. TRBV6-7 is annotated as an ORF whose role is uncertain. CDR3 length: 14 amino acids. The ends lost 5 bases at V and 3 bases at J; junction bases unmatched: 3. The CDR3 region has the DNA TGTGCCAGCAGTCTTGACAGGGGCAAAAACATTCAGTACTTC. This encodes CASSLDRGKNIQYF.

This rearrangement joins TRBV20-1 to TRBJ2-6; 12 bases align to TRBD1. Germline V lookup: CDR1 DFQATT, CDR2 SNEGSKA (reference sequence). CDR3 length: 17 residues. V lost 6 bases, J lost 0 bases, and 6 bases stayed unmatched. CDR3 sequence reads: CSADSGQGASGANVLTF. The CDR3, as DNA: TGCAGTGCAGACTCGGGACAGGGGGCCTCTGGGGCCAACGTCCTGACTTTC.

CDR3 region: CASSLDGQGEKLFF. The CDR3 DNA reads as TGTGCCAGCAGTCTAGACGGGCAGGGTGAAAAACTGTTTTTT. V is TRBV7-2 and J is TRBJ1-4; TRBD1 is a possible D gene (5 bases). Germline V CDR1 and CDR2: SGHTA, FQGNSA. V dropped 6 bases and J dropped 7 bases, with 15 bases sitting between them. This CDR3 comprises 14 residues.

The chain carries TRBV7-6 and TRBJ1-1; D is unresolved. Germline assignment: CDR1 SGHVS and CDR2 FNYEAQ. This CDR3 is 13 amino acids long. V was trimmed by 0 bases and J by 5 bases, leaving 7 bases between them. CDR3 in DNA: TGTGCCAGCAGCTTAGCCGAGGGAACTGAAGCTTTCTTT. Its translation: CASSLAEGTEAFF.